Shown below are 15 T cell receptor beta chains from a single sample sequenced in a study of T cell repertoires in cytomegalovirus infection. TCRdb used MiXCR to reprocess the reads, holding one entry per CDR3 protein. The repertoire includes hundreds of thousands of distinct CDR3 sequences, roughly 24% of them detected once, and approximately 8.2% sits in the top ten. Input material: CD8+ T cells from PBMCs. Every receptor here comes from a human donor in good health (CMV status not recorded). Some clones in this sample may be carry-over from other donors' samples.

There are many counts of this clonotype. V gene TRBV6-5 combines with J gene TRBJ2-7, with D unclear. CDR1 is MNHEY, CDR2 SVGAGI, per germline. V was pared by 0 bases and J by 0 bases, with 12 bases between. The CDR3 runs to 16 residues. The CDR3 nucleotides are TGTGCCAGCAGTTACTCGAGGACGTCTAGCTCCTACGAGCAGTACTTC. It yields the protein CASSYSRTSSSYEQYF.

Concerning this clonotype: Germline is not matched at one junction end, which may reflect a read error. The J gene is TRBJ2-1, the V gene TRBV24-1, with D possibly being TRBD1 or TRBD2 (5 bases each). CDR3 length equals 13 residues. Looked up from germline, CDR1 is KGHDR and CDR2 is SFDVKD. The CDR3 region has the DNA TGTGCCACCAGTTCGGGACCCTACAATGAGCGGTTCTTC. Amino acid sequence: CATSSGPYNERFF.

This clonotype was seen ten or more times. The chain employs TRBV7-8 and TRBJ2-1; D is possibly TRBD2 (6 bases). Germline CDR1 and CDR2: SGHVS and FQNEAQ. This CDR3 region has 15 residues. V gave up 8 bases and J gave up 1 base, with 15 bases separating them. The DNA for the CDR3 is TGTGCCAGCGACCCTCGGGGGTGGTCCTACAATGAGCAGTTCTTC. Translation gives CASDPRGWSYNEQFF.

Turning to this clonotype: An end of the junction does not agree with germline; a read error may underlie this. The CDR3 is CASSRGPVGTDTQYF. In nucleotides, the CDR3 is TGTGCTAGCAGCCGTGGCCCAGTGGGCACAGATACGCAGTATTTT. The chain recombines TRBV7-7 with TRBJ2-3; the D is unclear. From germline, CDR1 is SSHAT and CDR2 FNYEAQ (reference sequence). CDR3 length: 15 amino acids.

The chain employs TRBV11-1 and TRBJ2-1; D possibly corresponds to TRBD2 (6 bases). V lost 4 bases and J 6 bases, leaving 13 bases between the germline ends. The germline gives CDR1 SGHAT, CDR2 FQDESV (reference sequence). The CDR3 loop spans 14 amino acids. CDR3 in DNA: TGTGCCAGCAGCTCCCCCGGGGGTCGCAATGAGCAGTTCTTC. Its protein is CASSSPGGRNEQFF.

This clonotype was picked up many times. The chain combines TRBV4-1 with TRBJ2-2; D ambiguous. V lost 5 bases and J 7 bases, leaving 17 bases between the germline ends. This CDR3 region has 15 residues. Looked up from germline, CDR1 is MGHRA and CDR2 is YSYEKL. CDR3 protein: CASSKLQAVDGELFF. CDR3 nucleotides: TGCGCCAGCAGCAAACTTCAGGCGGTCGACGGGGAGCTGTTTTTT.

This clonotype was found a few times. The chain carries TRBV6-1 and TRBJ1-1; a weak D match, TRBD1 (6 bases). Germline loops: CDR1 MNHNS, CDR2 SASEGT. Trimming removed 6 bases from V and 1 base from J, with 12 bases in between. This CDR3 has 14 amino acids. CDR3: CASRNTGTNTEAFF. The CDR3 DNA reads TGTGCCAGCAGGAATACAGGGACGAACACTGAAGCTTTCTTT.

The genes are TRBV29-1 and TRBJ2-5; D is ambiguous. Germline V gene sequence: CDR1 SQVTM, CDR2 ANQGSEA. The CDR3 runs to 12 residues. Trimming stripped 5 bases from V and 2 bases from J, with 9 bases between. The CDR3 here is CSVLAAQETQYF. In DNA form, the CDR3 reads TGCAGCGTTCTTGCAGCACAAGAGACCCAGTACTTC.

Concerning this clonotype itself: The junction shows a germline mismatch at one end, possibly a read error. The chain uses TRBV5-4 and TRBJ2-2; 10 bases agree with TRBD2. The CDR3 covers 16 residues. Germline values: CDR1 SGHNT, CDR2 YYREEE (reference sequence). The CDR3 spells CANSLPSGGNTGELFF. CDR3 nucleotide sequence: TGTGCCAACAGCTTGCCTAGCGGGGGCAACACCGGGGAGCTGTTTTTT.

The rearrangement links TRBV28 to TRBJ1-2; maybe TRBD1 (5 bases). Germline values: CDR1 MDHEN, CDR2 SYDVKM. The CDR3 sequence is 15 residues long. The V end was cut by 10 bases, the J end by 3 bases, with 21 bases between. The DNA for the CDR3 is TGTGCCAACAGACATCGGGACCGAGGGGACTATGGCTACACCTTC. Protein product: CANRHRDRGDYGYTF.

This clonotype came up many times. The chain recombines TRBV7-8 with TRBJ1-4, with no clear D. The CDR3 spans 11 residues. Germline lookup yields CDR1 SGHVS and CDR2 FQNEAQ. Trimming removed 5 bases from V and 7 bases from J, with 5 bases in between. CDR3: CASSESEKLFF. The CDR3, as DNA: TGTGCCAGCAGCGAAAGTGAAAAACTGTTTTTT.

This clonotype has only a few counts. The chain has TRBV19 and TRBJ1-5; D unclear. Germline CDR1 LNHDA, CDR2 SQIVND (reference sequence). The CDR3 length is 13 residues. V shed 7 bases and J shed 0 bases, with 7 bases lying between them. DNA for the CDR3: TGTGCCAGTAATCAGGATAGCAATCAGCCCCAGCATTTT. Its protein product is CASNQDSNQPQHF. Drawing the rest from reference TRBV19 and TRBJ1-5, the complete variable domain is DGGITQSPKYLFRKEGQNVTLSCEQNLNHDAMYWYRQDPGQGLRLIYYSQIVNDFQKGDIAEGYSVSREKKESFPLTVTSAQKNPTAFYLCASNQDSNQPQHFGDGTRLSIL.

This sequence joins TRBV28 and TRBJ2-4; D perhaps matches TRBD2 (5 bases). This CDR3 region has 18 residues. Germline-derived CDR1 and CDR2 are MDHEN and SYDVKM. The V end was cut by 6 bases, the J end by 0 bases, with 21 bases between. The CDR3 DNA reads as TGTGCCAGCAGGTTACGGGTTACTGGACTTCTAGCCAAAAACATTCAGTACTTC. Translating gives CASRLRVTGLLAKNIQYF.

With regard to this clonotype: With a much larger clone just one base away, this may be a read error. This chain links TRBV7-8 with TRBJ2-3; 14 bases fit TRBD2. Germline values: CDR1 SGHVS, CDR2 FQNEAQ. The CDR3 totals 16 residues. CDR3 loop: CASSSTSGGAADTRYF. In nucleotides, the CDR3 is TGTGCCAGCAGCTCGACTAGCGGGGGGGCCGCAGATACGCGGTATTTT.

There are many counts of this clonotype. This chain uses TRBV7-6 with TRBJ2-2, with 9 bases identical to TRBD1. The CDR3 is made up of 15 amino acids. The germline V gene encodes CDR1 SGHVS and CDR2 FNYEAQ. With 5 bases clipped from V and 6 bases from J, the junction kept 7 bases outside the gene matches. The CDR3 is CASSAGTGSAGELFF. DNA for the CDR3: TGTGCCAGCAGCGCCGGGACAGGGTCGGCCGGGGAGCTGTTTTTT.